This T cell receptor beta chain emerged from a study of shared clonotypes between healthy human individuals. About the research overall: Researchers assigned three CD4 naive, three CD4 memory, two CD8 naive and one CD8 memory plate to each donor.

Generated by immunoSEQ multiplex PCR, the TCRdb table keeps only in-frame clones and is missing some. The table records 1 million to 1.2 million clones, about 72% of them present only once. Study conclusions and caveats: When naive CD4 clonotypes were compared across several donors, about 4.9% were shared. Larger estimated richness was generally seen in naive subsets than in memory subsets.

Germline values: CDR1 MDHEN, CDR2 SYDVKM. Trimming left V 7 bases short and J 0 bases short, with 22 bases between. This CDR3 spans 17 amino acids. For this clone: What it binds is not known.

The sample comprised memory CD4+ T cells from PBMCs. Sample subset: CD45RA-negative fraction. This TCR was sampled from a man between 18 and 35 years old in good health. Some clones in this sample may be carry-over from other donors' samples. The chain has TRBV28 and TRBJ2-7; D is tentatively TRBD1 or TRBD2 (5 bases each). CDR3 sequence: CASTPVTGPYSSYEQYF. CDR3 DNA sequence: TGTGCCAGCACCCCCGTAACGGGGCCCTACAGCTCCTACGAGCAGTACTTC.